This T cell receptor beta chain appears in the sequencing data of a study of blood T cell repertoires in COVID-19 (dated by TCRdb to about 2020). For the wider study: Samples covering the acute and convalescent phases of COVID-19 were provided by collaborators in the United States, Italy and Spain. The prospective study material was composed of cDNA or gDNA derived from T cells, B-cell-depleted T cells, or PBMCs. The dataset comprised deeply sampled blood TCRbeta repertoires from subjects exposed to, actively infected with, or recovered from COVID-19. The repertoires were released in a freely available public database intended as a resource for research on the immune response to SARS-CoV-2. Samples came from the ongoing ImmuneRACE study (first 160 participants) plus 1,254 subjects from 6 global collaborators. Nearly every sample came with metadata listing a de-identified subject ID, COVID-19 status, age in years and sex. HLA class I and class II types, where available, came from metadata supplied by the sample provider rather than from assay-based typing.

Paper-wide results and their limitations: The quantity of clinical and demographic metadata differed by source and by participant and was supplied without curation.

Concerning this clone itself: Its antigen is unknown. No much larger clone exists at a distance of one base, and base qualities are not known.

TCRbeta CDR3 regions were amplified from genomic DNA by means of the immunoSEQ Assay, a bias-controlled multiplex PCR. The authors processed their data as follows. Nucleated cell counts per sample were estimated from amplification of reference gene primers within the assay. To quantify the absolute abundance of each unique TCRbeta CDR3 rearrangement, sequence reads were collapsed and filtered. For each sample, productive Simpson clonality was calculated as the square root of Simpson's diversity index across productive rearrangements. The clones in this table, taken by TCRdb from immuneACCESS, are in-frame only. Not every clone is retained; where verified, under half of the shortfall comes from an unresolved V gene, and the cause of the rest is unknown. Clonal size and the V and J genes are those of that table, whereas D and trimming came from the DNA. The sample contains some 240,000 clones, approximately 88% of them found a single time. The biggest ten clones account for 9.5% to 13% of the sample.

At one collaborating source in Seattle, patients were enrolled during active infection and were followed longitudinally through the course of disease. The collaborating institutions used their own protocols to collect whole blood in K2EDTA tubes. Collaborator samples were shipped for TCRbeta analysis as frozen whole blood, isolated PBMCs, or DNA extracted from either sample type. Relative to germline, V is 7 bases shorter and J is 4 bases shorter, with 8 bases between their ends. Based on the germline V gene (reference sequence), the CDR1 and CDR2 sequences are LNHDA and SQIVND. The CDR3 runs 12 residues from the cysteine to the phenylalanine. This entry keeps only the CDR3 DNA: 36 bases, framed from base 1.

The rearranged segments are TRBV19 and TRBJ1-3; a confident D gene designation cannot be given. This receptor was taken from a woman aged 70-85 years with COVID-19, enrolled during active disease. Sequenced material: peripheral blood. The bases read TGTGCCAGTACCCTATACGGAAACACCATATATTTT. It encodes CASTLYGNTIYF.